The clone carrying this T cell receptor (beta chain) has just a few counts. Its antigen is as yet unknown. TCRdb processed the 5' RACE reads anew with MiXCR; each CDR3 protein has one entry. Here the sample spans under 450,000 distinct CDR3 sequences, less than 20% being singletons. In germline, CDR1 is MNHEY, CDR2 SVGEGT. V lost 5 bases and J lost 0, with 7 bases in between. There are 13 residues in the CDR3. This record belongs to a study of identical twins. Study-level results: Cord blood beta clonotypes that were abundant carried fewer insertions, and memory repertoires showed no such trend.

The TCR originated in a man aged 50-59 years in good health. The source material was naive T cells sorted from blood. This sequence joins TRBV6-2 or TRBV6-3 and TRBJ1-1, with no clear D. DNA for the CDR3: TGTGCCAGCAGTACTAAAATGAACACTGAAGCTTTCTTT. Residues: CASSTKMNTEAFF.